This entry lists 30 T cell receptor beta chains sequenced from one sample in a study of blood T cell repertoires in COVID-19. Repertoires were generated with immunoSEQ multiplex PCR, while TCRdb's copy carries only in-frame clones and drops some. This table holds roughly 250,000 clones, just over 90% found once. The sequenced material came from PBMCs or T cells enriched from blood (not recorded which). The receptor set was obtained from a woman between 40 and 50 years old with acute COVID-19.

CDR3 nucleotides: TGTGCCAGCAGCTTGATCCCGGGACTAGCGGGAGAAGAGACCCAGTACTTC. Protein product: CASSLIPGLAGEETQYF. J is TRBJ2-5 and V is TRBV5-5; 14 bases align to TRBD2. The CDR3 spans 17 residues. In germline, CDR1 is SGHKS, CDR2 YYEKEE (reference sequence). J was trimmed by 3 bases and V by 1 base; bases with no gene match: 5. The full variable domain, completed using reference TRBV5-5 and TRBJ2-5, is DAGVTQSPTHLIKTRGQQVTLRCSPISGHKSVSWYQQVLGQGPQFIFQYYEKEERGRGNFPDRFSARQFPNYSSELNVNALLLGDSALYLCASSLIPGLAGEETQYFGPGTRLLVL.

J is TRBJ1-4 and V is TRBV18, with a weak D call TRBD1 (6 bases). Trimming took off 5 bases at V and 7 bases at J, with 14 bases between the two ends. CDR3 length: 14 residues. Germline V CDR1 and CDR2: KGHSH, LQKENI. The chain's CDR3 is CASSTGIFGEKLFF. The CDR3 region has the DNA TGTGCCAGCTCAACAGGGATATTCGGTGAAAAACTGTTTTTT.

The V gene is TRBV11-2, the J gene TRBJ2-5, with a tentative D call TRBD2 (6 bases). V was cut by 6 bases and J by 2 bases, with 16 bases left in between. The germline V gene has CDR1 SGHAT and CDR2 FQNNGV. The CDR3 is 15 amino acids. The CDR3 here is CASRFSAGLQETQYF. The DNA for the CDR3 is TGTGCCAGCAGGTTCTCGGCGGGGTTACAAGAGACCCAGTACTTC.

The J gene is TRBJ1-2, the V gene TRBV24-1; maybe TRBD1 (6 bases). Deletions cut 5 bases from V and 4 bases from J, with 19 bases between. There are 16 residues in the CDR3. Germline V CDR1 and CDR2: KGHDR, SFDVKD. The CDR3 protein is CATSGGDTKGAYGYTF. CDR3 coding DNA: TGTGCCACCAGTGGTGGGGACACGAAAGGCGCCTATGGCTACACCTTC.

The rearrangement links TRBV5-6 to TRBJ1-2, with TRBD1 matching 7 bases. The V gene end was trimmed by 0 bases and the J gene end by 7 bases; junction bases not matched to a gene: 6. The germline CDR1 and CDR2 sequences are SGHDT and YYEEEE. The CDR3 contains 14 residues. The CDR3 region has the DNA TGTGCCAGCAGCTTGGAACAGGGGATCGGTGGCTACACCTTC. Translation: CASSLEQGIGGYTF.

CDR3 region: CASSLSGRNYEQYF. CDR3 nucleotides: TGTGCCAGCAGCTTGTCCGGGAGGAACTACGAGCAGTACTTC. V usage is TRBV5-4 and J usage is TRBJ2-7; TRBD2 agrees at 7 bases. This CDR3 region has 14 residues. The trim removed 1 base at V and 3 bases at J, leaving 4 bases unmatched. Germline lookup yields CDR1 SGHNT and CDR2 YYREEE (reference sequence).

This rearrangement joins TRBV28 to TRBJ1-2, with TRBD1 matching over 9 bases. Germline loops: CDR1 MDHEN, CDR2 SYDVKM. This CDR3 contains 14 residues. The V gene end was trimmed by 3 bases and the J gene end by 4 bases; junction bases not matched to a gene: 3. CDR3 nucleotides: TGTGCCAGCAGTTTGGGACAGGGCCTCTATGGCTACACCTTC. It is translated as CASSLGQGLYGYTF.

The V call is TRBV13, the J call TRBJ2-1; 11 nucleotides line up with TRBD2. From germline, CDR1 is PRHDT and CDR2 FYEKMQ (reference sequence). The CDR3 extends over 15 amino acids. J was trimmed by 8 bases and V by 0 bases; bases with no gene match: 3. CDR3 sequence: CASSLGSGGADEQFF. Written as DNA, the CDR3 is TGTGCCAGCAGCTTAGGTAGCGGGGGGGCCGATGAGCAGTTCTTC.

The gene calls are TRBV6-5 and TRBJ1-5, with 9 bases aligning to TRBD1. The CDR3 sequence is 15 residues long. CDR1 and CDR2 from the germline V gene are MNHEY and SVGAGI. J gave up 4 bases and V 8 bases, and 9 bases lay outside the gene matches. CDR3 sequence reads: CASGAGTGSNQPQHF. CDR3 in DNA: TGTGCCAGCGGGGCCGGGACAGGGAGTAATCAGCCCCAGCATTTT.

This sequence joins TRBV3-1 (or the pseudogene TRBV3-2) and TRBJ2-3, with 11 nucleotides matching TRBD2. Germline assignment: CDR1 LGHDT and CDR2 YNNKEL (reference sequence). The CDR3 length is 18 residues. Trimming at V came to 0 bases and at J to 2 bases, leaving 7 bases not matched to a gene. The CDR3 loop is CASSQDPVAGGPTDTQYF. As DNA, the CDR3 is TGTGCCAGCAGCCAAGATCCCGTAGCGGGGGGGCCCACAGATACGCAGTATTTT.

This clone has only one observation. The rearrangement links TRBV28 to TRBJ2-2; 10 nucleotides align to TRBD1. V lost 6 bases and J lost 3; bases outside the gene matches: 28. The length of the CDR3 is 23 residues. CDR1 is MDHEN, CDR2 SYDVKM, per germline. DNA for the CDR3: TGTGCCAGCAGCGACGATCTAGTTTATGGGGGACACCGGGACAGGGGATACACCGGGGAGCTGTTTTTT. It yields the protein CASSDDLVYGGHRDRGYTGELFF.

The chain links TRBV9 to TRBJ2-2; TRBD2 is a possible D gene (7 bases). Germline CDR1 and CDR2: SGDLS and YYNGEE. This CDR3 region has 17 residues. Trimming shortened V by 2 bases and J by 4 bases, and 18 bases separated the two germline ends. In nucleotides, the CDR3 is TGTGCCAGCAGCGTCCAAGGGGGAGGGCAGACCACCGGGGAGCTGTTTTTT. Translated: CASSVQGGGQTTGELFF. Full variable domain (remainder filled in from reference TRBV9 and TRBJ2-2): DSGVTQTPKHLITATGQRVTLRCSPRSGDLSVYWYQQSLDQGLQFLIQYYNGEERAKGNILERFSAQQFPDLHSELNLSSLELGDSALYFCASSVQGGGQTTGELFFGEGSRLTVL.

CDR3 in DNA: TGTGCCAGCAGGGATGGGACAGGAATAAATCAGCCCCAGCATTTT. Its translation is CASRDGTGINQPQHF. V is TRBV2 and J is TRBJ1-5; TRBD1 agrees at 8 bases. Per germline, CDR1 SNHLY and CDR2 FYNNEI. The V segment lost 6 bases and the J segment 4 bases; nucleotides outside the gene matches: 8. The CDR3 has 15 residues.

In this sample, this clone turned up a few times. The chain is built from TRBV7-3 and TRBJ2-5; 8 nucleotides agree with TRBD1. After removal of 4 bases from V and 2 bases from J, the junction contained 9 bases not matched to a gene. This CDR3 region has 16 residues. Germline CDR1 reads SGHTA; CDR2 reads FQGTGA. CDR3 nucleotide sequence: TGTGCCAGCAGCTCCGGACAGGGCCTTACTCAAGAGACCCAGTACTTC. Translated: CASSSGQGLTQETQYF.

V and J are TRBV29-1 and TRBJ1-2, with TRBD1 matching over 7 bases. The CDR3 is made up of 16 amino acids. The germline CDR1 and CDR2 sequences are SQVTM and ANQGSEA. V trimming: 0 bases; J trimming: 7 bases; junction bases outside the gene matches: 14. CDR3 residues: CSVEEHRGIRASGYTF. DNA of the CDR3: TGCAGCGTTGAAGAACACAGGGGAATCCGTGCTAGTGGCTACACCTTC.

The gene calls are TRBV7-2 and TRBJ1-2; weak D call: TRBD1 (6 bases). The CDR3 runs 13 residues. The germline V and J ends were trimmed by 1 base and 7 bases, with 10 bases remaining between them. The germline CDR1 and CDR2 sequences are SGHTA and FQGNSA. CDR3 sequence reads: CASSLEGGGGYTF. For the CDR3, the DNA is TGTGCCAGCAGCTTAGAAGGGGGTGGTGGCTACACCTTC.

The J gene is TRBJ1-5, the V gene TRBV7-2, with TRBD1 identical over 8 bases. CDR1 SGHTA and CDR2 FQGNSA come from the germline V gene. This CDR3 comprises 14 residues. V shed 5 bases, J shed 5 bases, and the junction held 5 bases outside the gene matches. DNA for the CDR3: TGTGCCAGCAGCGCCGACAGGGGACATCAGCCCCAGCATTTT. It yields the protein CASSADRGHQPQHF.

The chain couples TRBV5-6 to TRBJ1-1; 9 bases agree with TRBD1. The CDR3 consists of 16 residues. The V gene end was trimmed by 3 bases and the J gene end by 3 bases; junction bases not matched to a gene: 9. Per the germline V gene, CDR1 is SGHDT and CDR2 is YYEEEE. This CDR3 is CASSSGTGQLDTEAFF. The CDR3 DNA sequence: TGTGCCAGCAGCTCCGGGACAGGGCAACTTGACACTGAAGCTTTCTTT.

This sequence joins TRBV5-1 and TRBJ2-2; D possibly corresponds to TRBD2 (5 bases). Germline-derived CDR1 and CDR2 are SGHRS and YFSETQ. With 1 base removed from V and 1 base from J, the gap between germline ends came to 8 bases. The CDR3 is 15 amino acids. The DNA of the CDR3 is TGCGCCAGCAGCTTGCCGGGGTTGAACACCGGGGAGCTGTTTTTT. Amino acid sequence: CASSLPGLNTGELFF.

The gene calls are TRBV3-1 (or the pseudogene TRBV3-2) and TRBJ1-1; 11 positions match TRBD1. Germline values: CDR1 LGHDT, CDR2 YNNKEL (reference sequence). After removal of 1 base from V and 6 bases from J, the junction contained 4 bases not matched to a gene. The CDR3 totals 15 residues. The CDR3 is CASSQGDRGTSEAFF. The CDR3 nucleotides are TGTGCCAGCAGCCAAGGGGACAGGGGGACGTCTGAAGCTTTCTTT.

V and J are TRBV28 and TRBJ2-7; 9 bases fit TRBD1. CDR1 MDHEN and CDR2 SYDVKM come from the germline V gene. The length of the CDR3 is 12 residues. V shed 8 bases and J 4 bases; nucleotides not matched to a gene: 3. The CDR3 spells CASGQGQYEQYF. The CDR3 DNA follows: TGTGCCAGCGGACAGGGGCAATACGAGCAGTACTTC.

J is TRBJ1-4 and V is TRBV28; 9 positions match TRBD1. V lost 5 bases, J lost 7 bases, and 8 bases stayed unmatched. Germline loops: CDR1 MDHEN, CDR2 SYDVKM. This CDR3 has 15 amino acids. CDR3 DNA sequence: TGTGCCAGCAGTGGGGGGGGACAGGGTGGTGAAAAACTGTTTTTT. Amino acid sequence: CASSGGGQGGEKLFF.

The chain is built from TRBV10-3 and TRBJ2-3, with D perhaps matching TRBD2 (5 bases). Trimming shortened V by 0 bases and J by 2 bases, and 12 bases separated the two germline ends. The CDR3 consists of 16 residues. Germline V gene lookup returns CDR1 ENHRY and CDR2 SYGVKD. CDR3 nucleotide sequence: TGTGCCATCAGTGAGTCGGAGGCGTTAGCCACAGATACGCAGTATTTT. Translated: CAISESEALATDTQYF.

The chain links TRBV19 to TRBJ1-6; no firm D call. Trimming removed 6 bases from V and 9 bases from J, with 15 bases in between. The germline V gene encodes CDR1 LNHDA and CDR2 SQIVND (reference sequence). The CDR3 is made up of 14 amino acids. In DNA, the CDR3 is TGTGCCAGTAGAGAAACGACATCTACTTCACCCCTCCACTTT. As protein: CASRETTSTSPLHF.

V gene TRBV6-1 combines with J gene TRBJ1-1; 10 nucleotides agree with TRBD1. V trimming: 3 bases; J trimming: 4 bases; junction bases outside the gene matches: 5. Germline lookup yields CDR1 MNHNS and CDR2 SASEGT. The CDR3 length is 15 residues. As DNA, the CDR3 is TGTGCCAGCAGTGACGCCGGGACAGGGGCCACTGAAGCTTTCTTT. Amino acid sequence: CASSDAGTGATEAFF.

CDR3 amino acids: CASSKDRSYGYTF. The CDR3 nucleotides read TGTGCCAGCAGCAAAGACAGATCCTATGGCTACACCTTC. The chain links TRBV11-2 to TRBJ1-2; TRBD1 is a possible D gene (5 bases). CDR3 size: 13 residues. The V end lost 5 bases, the J end lost 4 bases, and 11 bases lay between the germline ends. Germline CDR1 and CDR2: SGHAT and FQNNGV.

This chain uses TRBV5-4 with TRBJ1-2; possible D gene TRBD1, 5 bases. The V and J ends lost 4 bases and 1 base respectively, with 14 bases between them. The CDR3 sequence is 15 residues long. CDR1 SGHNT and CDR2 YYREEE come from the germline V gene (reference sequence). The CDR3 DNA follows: TGTGCCAGCAGCCCAAGATTAGACAGTAACTATGGCTACACCTTC. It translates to CASSPRLDSNYGYTF.

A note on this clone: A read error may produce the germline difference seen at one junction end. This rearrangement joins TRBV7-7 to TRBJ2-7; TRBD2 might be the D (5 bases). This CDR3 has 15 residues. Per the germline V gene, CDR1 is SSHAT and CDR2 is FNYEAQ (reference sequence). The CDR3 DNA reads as TGTGCTAGCAGCTTAGACCTATCTCGAGGGTGCGAGCAGTACTTC. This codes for CASSLDLSRGCEQYF.

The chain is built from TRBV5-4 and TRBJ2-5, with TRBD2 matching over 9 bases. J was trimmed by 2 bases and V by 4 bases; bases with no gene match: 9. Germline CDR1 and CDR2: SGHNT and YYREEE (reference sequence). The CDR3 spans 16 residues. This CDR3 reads CASSDSGGRKQETQYF. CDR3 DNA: TGTGCCAGCAGCGATAGCGGGGGCCGAAAGCAAGAGACCCAGTACTTC.

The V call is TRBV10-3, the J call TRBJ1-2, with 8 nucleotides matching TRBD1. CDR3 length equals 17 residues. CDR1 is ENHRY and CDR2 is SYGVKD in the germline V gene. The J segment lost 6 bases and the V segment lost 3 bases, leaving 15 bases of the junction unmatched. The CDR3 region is CAISDPGQGAIKNGYTF. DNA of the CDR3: TGTGCCATCAGTGACCCCGGCCAGGGGGCAATAAAAAATGGCTACACCTTC.